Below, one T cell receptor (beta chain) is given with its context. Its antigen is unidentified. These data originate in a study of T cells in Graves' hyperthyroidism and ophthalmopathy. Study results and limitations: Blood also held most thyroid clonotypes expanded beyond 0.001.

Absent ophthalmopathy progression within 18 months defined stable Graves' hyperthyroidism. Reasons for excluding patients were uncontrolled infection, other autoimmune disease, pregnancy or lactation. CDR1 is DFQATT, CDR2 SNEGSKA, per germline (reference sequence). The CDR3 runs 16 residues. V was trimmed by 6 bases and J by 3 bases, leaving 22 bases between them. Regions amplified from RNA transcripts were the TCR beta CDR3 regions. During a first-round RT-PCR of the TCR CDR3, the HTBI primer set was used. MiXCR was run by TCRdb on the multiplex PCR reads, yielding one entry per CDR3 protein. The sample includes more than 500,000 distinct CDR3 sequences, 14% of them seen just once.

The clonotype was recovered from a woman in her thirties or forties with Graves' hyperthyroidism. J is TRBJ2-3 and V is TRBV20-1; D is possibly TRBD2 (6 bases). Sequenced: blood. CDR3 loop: CSAHAGTVGRTDTQYF. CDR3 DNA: TGCAGTGCGCATGCTGGGACTGTAGGAAGGACAGATACGCAGTATTTT.